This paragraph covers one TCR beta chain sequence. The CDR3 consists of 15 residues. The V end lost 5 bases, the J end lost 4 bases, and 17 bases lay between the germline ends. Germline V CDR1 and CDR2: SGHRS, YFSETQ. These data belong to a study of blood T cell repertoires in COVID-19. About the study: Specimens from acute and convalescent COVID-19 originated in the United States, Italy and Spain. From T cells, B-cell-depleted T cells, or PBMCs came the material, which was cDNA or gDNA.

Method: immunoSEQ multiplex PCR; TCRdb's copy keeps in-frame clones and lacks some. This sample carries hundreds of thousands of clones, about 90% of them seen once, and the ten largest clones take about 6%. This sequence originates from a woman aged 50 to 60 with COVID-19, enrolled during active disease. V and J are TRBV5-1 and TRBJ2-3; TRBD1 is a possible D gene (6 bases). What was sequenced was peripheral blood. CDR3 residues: CASRDAGTSADTQYF. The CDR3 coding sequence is TGCGCCAGCAGGGACGCAGGGACATCGGCAGATACGCAGTATTTT.